This entry lists 28 T cell receptor beta chains sequenced from one sample in a study of PD-1 blockade in classical Hodgkin lymphoma. The repertoire was sequenced with immunoSEQ multiplex PCR; TCRdb's copy has only in-frame clones and lacks some. The sample yields about 18,000 clones, 80% to 90% seen once. Patients all relapsed after autologous stem cell transplantation, and there was variation in brentuximab vedotin exposure. Sequencing used peripheral blood mononuclear cells (PBMCs), obtained before the second cycle of nivolumab. These TCRs come from a human donor with classical Hodgkin lymphoma.

J is TRBJ1-2 and V is TRBV6-5; no definite D call. The germline V gene has CDR1 MNHEY and CDR2 SVGAGI. The CDR3 length is 14 residues. Trimming removed 4 bases at V and 2 bases at J, with 11 bases between. The CDR3 coding sequence is TGTGCCAGCAGTTCCCTACGCCCCAACTATGGCTACACCTTC. Encoded protein: CASSSLRPNYGYTF.

The V and J genes are TRBV12-5 and TRBJ2-3; the D gene is possibly TRBD1 (6 bases). This CDR3 region has 14 residues. Trimming left V 8 bases short and J 2 bases short, with 14 bases between. The germline V gene has CDR1 LGHNT and CDR2 FRNRAP. As DNA, the CDR3 is TGTGCTAGTAGGAGAGACAGGAACACAGATACGCAGTATTTT. It is translated as CASRRDRNTDTQYF.

The chain combines TRBV5-1 with TRBJ2-7, with 7 nucleotides matching TRBD2. V shed 0 bases and J 7 bases; nucleotides not matched to a gene: 13. In germline, CDR1 is SGHRS, CDR2 YFSETQ. The CDR3 is 16 amino acids. CDR3 nucleotides: TGCGCCAGCAGCTTGGTAGTGGGGGGGTCCTCTCGGGAGCAGTACTTC. Residues: CASSLVVGGSSREQYF.

This sequence joins TRBV7-2 and TRBJ2-5; perhaps TRBD2 as D (6 bases). Trimming stripped 5 bases from V and 4 bases from J, with 17 bases between. The CDR3 loop spans 15 amino acids. Germline V lookup: CDR1 SGHTA, CDR2 FQGNSA. CDR3 sequence reads: CASSQMWAGRETQYF. The DNA for the CDR3 is TGTGCCAGCAGCCAAATGTGGGCGGGGAGAGAGACCCAGTACTTC.

The chain carries TRBV7-9 and TRBJ1-1, with D perhaps matching TRBD1 (6 bases). V shed 4 bases and J shed 0 bases, with 12 bases lying between them. Germline assignment: CDR1 SEHNR and CDR2 FQNEAQ (reference sequence). This CDR3 has 15 residues. The CDR3 reads CASSSGGTLNTEAFF. The CDR3 nucleotides read TGTGCCAGCAGCTCGGGAGGGACATTGAACACTGAAGCTTTCTTT.

The rearrangement links TRBV5-1 to TRBJ2-5; D might be TRBD2 (6 bases). Germline CDR1 SGHRS, CDR2 YFSETQ. V was cut by 0 bases and J by 1 base, with 7 bases left in between. The CDR3 length is 14 residues. CDR3: CASSLGLVQETQYF. The DNA for the CDR3 is TGCGCCAGCAGCTTGGGACTAGTCCAAGAGACCCAGTACTTC. The entire variable domain, with the rest obtained from reference TRBV5-1 and TRBJ2-5, is as follows: KAGVTQTPRYLIKTRGQQVTLSCSPISGHRSVSWYQQTPGQGLQFLFEYFSETQRNKGNFPGRFSGRQFSNSRSEMNVSTLELGDSALYLCASSLGLVQETQYFGPGTRLLVL.

The V call is TRBV5-5, the J call TRBJ2-2; no clear D. V was shortened by 0 bases and J by 2 bases, with 8 bases between the two germline ends. The CDR3 consists of 15 residues. Germline CDR1 SGHKS, CDR2 YYEKEE (reference sequence). Here the CDR3 reads CASSLGATNTGELFF. The CDR3 nucleotides read TGTGCCAGCAGCTTGGGTGCAACTAACACCGGGGAGCTGTTTTTT.

The chain recombines TRBV2 with TRBJ1-5; D call uncertain. This CDR3 is 14 amino acids long. Trimming cost V 8 bases and J 1 base, with 12 bases left between them. CDR1 and CDR2 (germline): SNHLY, FYNNEI. The CDR3 protein is CASVREKSNQPQHF. The DNA of the CDR3 is TGTGCCAGCGTAAGGGAGAAGAGCAATCAGCCCCAGCATTTT.

This clone turned up a few times. The rearrangement uses TRBV6-1 and TRBJ2-2; the D gene is possibly TRBD1 (6 bases). This CDR3 comprises 13 residues. With 4 bases removed from V and 7 bases from J, the gap between germline ends came to 10 bases. Germline V lookup: CDR1 MNHNS, CDR2 SASEGT. Here the CDR3 DNA reads TGTGCCAGCAGTGGGGGGCGTATCGGGGAGCTGTTTTTT. Translation: CASSGGRIGELFF.

The chain employs TRBV5-4 and TRBJ2-2; 8 positions agree with TRBD2. Losses at the gene ends were 4 bases for V and 3 bases for J; bases not matched to a gene: 11. There are 17 residues in the CDR3. Germline V CDR1 and CDR2: SGHNT, YYREEE (reference sequence). In DNA form, the CDR3 reads TGTGCCAGCAGCCGTCCCGATGGAGCGGGGGACACCGGGGAGCTGTTTTTT. Residues: CASSRPDGAGDTGELFF.

This chain connects TRBV7-9 to TRBJ2-2, with 8 bases identical to TRBD1. With V trimmed by 5 bases and J by 1 base, 3 bases remained unmatched. The CDR3 loop spans 15 amino acids. The germline gives CDR1 SEHNR, CDR2 FQNEAQ (reference sequence). The CDR3 here is CASSPQGVNTGELFF. The CDR3 bases are TGTGCCAGCAGCCCACAGGGGGTGAACACCGGGGAGCTGTTTTTT.

This clone is labeled as medium-sized. CDR3 bases: TGTGCCAGCAGCCCGCTGGACAGGGATGGCTACACCTTC. Translating gives CASSPLDRDGYTF. This rearrangement joins TRBV7-9 to TRBJ1-2; 8 bases line up with TRBD1. Per germline, CDR1 SEHNR and CDR2 FQNEAQ (reference sequence). The CDR3 sequence is 13 residues long. V lost 5 bases, J lost 6 bases, and 5 bases stayed unmatched.

This chain joins TRBV2 and TRBJ2-3; 8 nucleotides line up with TRBD2. The CDR3 covers 15 residues. Germline V lookup: CDR1 SNHLY, CDR2 FYNNEI. V lost 5 bases and J lost 2; bases outside the gene matches: 6. CDR3 DNA sequence: TGTGCCAGCAGTACCTTCGGACTAGCCACAGATACGCAGTATTTT. Residues: CASSTFGLATDTQYF. Supplemented by reference TRBV2 and TRBJ2-3, the full variable domain reads EPEVTQTPSHQVTQMGQEVILRCVPISNHLYFYWYRQILGQKVEFLVSFYNNEISEKSEIFDDQFSVERPDGSNFTLKIRSTKLEDSAMYFCASSTFGLATDTQYFGPGTRLTVL.

The chain combines TRBV5-5 with TRBJ2-1; TRBD1 or TRBD2 may be the D gene (5 bases each). The CDR3 length is 15 residues. Deletions cut 3 bases from V and 0 bases from J, with 10 bases between. The germline V gene encodes CDR1 SGHKS and CDR2 YYEKEE (reference sequence). The CDR3 here is CASSWDGSSYNEQFF. Written as DNA, the CDR3 is TGTGCCAGCAGCTGGGACGGAAGCTCCTACAATGAGCAGTTCTTC.

This CDR3 reads CASSQQPGPPLETQYF. CDR3 sequence (DNA): TGTGCCAGCAGCCAACAACCGGGTCCCCCCCTGGAGACCCAGTACTTC. The rearrangement links TRBV14 to TRBJ2-5; D is ambiguous. Germline CDR1 SGHDN, CDR2 FVKESK. The CDR3 is 16 residues long. Trimming left V 2 bases short and J 5 bases short, with 18 bases between. Full variable domain (rest looked up from reference TRBV14 and TRBJ2-5): EAGVTQFPSHSVIEKGQTVTLRCDPISGHDNLYWYRRVMGKEIKFLLHFVKESKQDESGMPNNRFLAERTGGTYSTLKVQPAELEDSGVYFCASSQQPGPPLETQYFGPGTRLLVL.

In nucleotides, the CDR3 is TGCGCCAGCAGCTTGTCTCCAGCGGGGGGGCAAGAGACCCAGTACTTC. Its translation: CASSLSPAGGQETQYF. The genes are TRBV5-1 and TRBJ2-5, with 10 bases lining up with TRBD2. This CDR3 region has 16 residues. The J segment lost 2 bases and the V segment lost 1 base, leaving 5 bases of the junction unmatched. Germline values: CDR1 SGHRS, CDR2 YFSETQ.

The chain is built from TRBV5-1 and TRBJ2-5; TRBD1 might be the D (6 bases). The CDR3 has 15 amino acids. The germline CDR1 and CDR2 sequences are SGHRS and YFSETQ. Trimming cost V 2 bases and J 4 bases, with 15 bases left between them. This chain's CDR3 is CASSFPQGLRETQYF. For the CDR3, the DNA is TGCGCCAGCAGCTTCCCACAGGGTTTGCGAGAGACCCAGTACTTC.

This clone was recorded once. The gene calls are TRBV5-1 and TRBJ2-4, with 7 bases fitting TRBD2. CDR1 is SGHRS and CDR2 is YFSETQ in the germline V gene. This CDR3 is 13 amino acids long. The V gene end was trimmed by 5 bases and the J gene end by 6 bases; junction bases not matched to a gene: 5. The CDR3 DNA follows: TGCGCCAGCAGTCCGTCGGGGGGAAACATTCAGTACTTC. Encoded protein: CASSPSGGNIQYF.

The CDR3 sequence is CASSRPTGVLTDTQYF. As DNA, the CDR3 is TGCGCCAGCAGCCGTCCCACGGGGGTACTCACAGATACGCAGTATTTT. V gene TRBV5-1 combines with J gene TRBJ2-3; D is perhaps TRBD2 (6 bases). Germline CDR1 and CDR2: SGHRS and YFSETQ. The V gene lost 4 bases and the J gene lost 2 bases, with 17 bases spanning the gap. CDR3 length: 16 amino acids.

The chain links TRBV28 to TRBJ1-5, with 7 bases identical to TRBD1. This CDR3 has 16 amino acids. V shed 3 bases and J 1 base; nucleotides not matched to a gene: 6. Germline CDR1 is MDHEN and CDR2 is SYDVKM. CDR3 nucleotide sequence: TGTGCCAGCAGTTTGCAGGGGGGGAAAAGCAATCAGCCCCAGCATTTT. It translates to CASSLQGGKSNQPQHF.

The chain links TRBV6-5 to TRBJ2-5; 10 nucleotides line up with TRBD2. This CDR3 is 14 amino acids long. From germline, CDR1 is MNHEY and CDR2 SVGAGI. With V trimmed by 5 bases and J by 1 base, 1 base remained unmatched. In DNA, the CDR3 is TGTGCCAGCAGTCTAGCGGGGGCCCAAGAGACCCAGTACTTC. As protein: CASSLAGAQETQYF.

CDR3 residues: CASSSGTGHSYEQYF. CDR3 DNA: TGTGCCAGCAGCTCCGGGACAGGGCACTCCTACGAGCAGTACTTC. V and J are TRBV6-5 and TRBJ2-5; 9 bases are a match to TRBD1. The J call could be wrong; TRBJ2-7 is a better fit for the DNA end. The CDR3 extends over 15 amino acids. Germline V gene sequence: CDR1 MNHEY, CDR2 SVGAGI.

V and J are TRBV7-9 and TRBJ2-7; no clear D gene. Trimming pared 3 bases from V and 7 bases from J, leaving 7 bases between. Germline values: CDR1 SEHNR, CDR2 FQNEAQ (reference sequence). This CDR3 is built from 11 residues. The CDR3 region is CASSLYEEQYF. Written as DNA, the CDR3 is TGTGCCAGCAGCTTGTATGAAGAGCAGTACTTC.

Of note for this clone: This specimen includes other DNA sequences encoding the same CDR3. J is TRBJ2-1 and V is TRBV5-1, with 7 nucleotides matching TRBD1. The CDR3 covers 13 residues. V trimming: 1 base; J trimming: 9 bases; junction bases outside the gene matches: 4. The germline V gene encodes CDR1 SGHRS and CDR2 YFSETQ. This chain's CDR3 is CASSLRGGGEQFF. The CDR3 coding sequence is TGCGCCAGCAGCTTGAGAGGGGGCGGTGAGCAGTTCTTC.

The genes are TRBV11-2 and TRBJ2-7, with 8 bases fitting TRBD1. In germline, CDR1 is SGHAT, CDR2 FQNNGV. Losses at the gene ends were 1 base for V and 2 bases for J; bases not matched to a gene: 4. The CDR3 is 15 residues long. This chain's CDR3 is CASSLGTGTPYEQYF. CDR3 coding DNA: TGTGCCAGCAGCTTAGGGACAGGGACCCCCTACGAGCAGTACTTC. Drawing the rest from reference TRBV11-2 and TRBJ2-7, the complete variable domain is EAGVAQSPRYKIIEKRQSVAFWCNPISGHATLYWYQQILGQGPKLLIQFQNNGVVDDSQLPKDRFSAERLKGVDSTLKIQPAKLEDSAVYLCASSLGTGTPYEQYFGPGTRLTVT.

The rearrangement joins TRBV7-8 to TRBJ2-1; TRBD2 matches 7 bases. This CDR3 has 12 amino acids. Per the germline V gene, CDR1 is SGHVS and CDR2 is FQNEAQ. The ends lost 0 bases at V and 10 bases at J; junction bases unmatched: 0. This CDR3 reads CASSLAGGEQFF. DNA of the CDR3: TGTGCCAGCAGCTTAGCGGGGGGGGAGCAGTTCTTC.

This sequence joins TRBV6-6 and TRBJ2-7; D is ambiguous. From germline, CDR1 is MNHNY and CDR2 SVGAGI (reference sequence). There are 14 residues in the CDR3. Trimming stripped 6 bases from V and 2 bases from J, with 14 bases between. The CDR3 nucleotides are TGTGCCAGCAGCCGCTCGGACGGAGCCTACGAGCAGTACTTC. Its protein product is CASSRSDGAYEQYF.

This chain uses TRBV7-9 with TRBJ2-3; D is possibly TRBD1 or TRBD2 (6 bases each). The CDR3 length is 13 residues. V dropped 5 bases and J dropped 8 bases, with 14 bases sitting between them. CDR1 SEHNR and CDR2 FQNEAQ come from the germline V gene (reference sequence). The CDR3 here is CASSPGTLATQYF. The CDR3 region has the DNA TGTGCCAGCAGCCCCGGGACACTAGCTACGCAGTATTTT.